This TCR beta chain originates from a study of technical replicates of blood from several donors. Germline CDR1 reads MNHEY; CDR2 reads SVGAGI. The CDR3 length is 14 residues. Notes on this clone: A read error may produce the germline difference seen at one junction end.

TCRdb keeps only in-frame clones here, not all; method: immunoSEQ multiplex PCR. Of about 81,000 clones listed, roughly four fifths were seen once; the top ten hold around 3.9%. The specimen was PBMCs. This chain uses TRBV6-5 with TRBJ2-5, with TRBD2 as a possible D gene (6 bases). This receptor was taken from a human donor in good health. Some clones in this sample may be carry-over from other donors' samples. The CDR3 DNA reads TGTGCCATCAGTTACGTCGCAGGGAGGGAGACCCAGTACTTC. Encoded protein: CAISYVAGRETQYF.